The subject of this entry is one T cell receptor (beta chain). Its cognate antigen is unknown. The data are from a study of cytomegalovirus exposure and HLA in healthy donors. Whole-study findings and limits: Among TCR beta chains, those listed as cytomegalovirus-associated numbered about 160.

It was with 60 Vbeta and 13 Jbeta primers that the PCR ran. Measured with immunoSEQ multiplex PCR; TCRdb has only the in-frame clones, and not every one. The data contain fewer than 250,000 clones, 76% of them singletons. Trimming left V 3 bases short and J 5 bases short, with 10 bases between. The CDR3 length is 13 residues. Looked up from germline, CDR1 is MDHEN and CDR2 is SYDVKM. The rearrangement joins TRBV28 to TRBJ2-5, with D perhaps matching TRBD2 (5 bases). Sequenced: PBMCs. The receptor's source is a man younger than 35 in good health and CMV-seronegative. CDR3 region: CASSFGVLETQYF. DNA for the CDR3: TGTGCCAGCAGTTTCGGGGTTCTGGAGACCCAGTACTTC.